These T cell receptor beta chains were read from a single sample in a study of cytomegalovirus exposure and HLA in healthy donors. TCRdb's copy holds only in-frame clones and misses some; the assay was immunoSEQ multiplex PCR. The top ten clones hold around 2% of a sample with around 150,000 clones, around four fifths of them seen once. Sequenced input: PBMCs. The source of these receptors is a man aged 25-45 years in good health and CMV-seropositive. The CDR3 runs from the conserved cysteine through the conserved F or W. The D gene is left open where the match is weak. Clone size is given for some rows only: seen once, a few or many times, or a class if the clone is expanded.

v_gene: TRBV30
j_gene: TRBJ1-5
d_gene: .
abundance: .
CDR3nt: TGTGCCTGGGCGGACAGAGCTAATCAGCCCCAGCATTTT
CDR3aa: CAWADRANQPQHF

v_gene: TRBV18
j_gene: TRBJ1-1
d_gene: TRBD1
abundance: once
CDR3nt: TGTGCCAGCTCACCAGTGGGACAGGCGGGCGCTGAAGCTTTCTTT
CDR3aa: CASSPVGQAGAEAFF

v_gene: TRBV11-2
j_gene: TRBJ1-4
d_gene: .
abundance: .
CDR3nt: TGTGCCAGCAGCTTAGATCAGTGGTCTCCAACTAATGAAAAACTGTTTTTT
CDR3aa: CASSLDQWSPTNEKLFF

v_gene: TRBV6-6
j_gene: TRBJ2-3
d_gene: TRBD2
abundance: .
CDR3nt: TGTGCCAGCAGTTGGGGACTAGCGCAAGGGACGCAGTATTTT
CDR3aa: CASSWGLAQGTQYF

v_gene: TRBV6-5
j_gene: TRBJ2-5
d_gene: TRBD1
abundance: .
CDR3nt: TGTGCCAGCAGTTACTCGGGCGGACAGGGTGGCGAGACCCAGTACTTC
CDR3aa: CASSYSGGQGGETQYF

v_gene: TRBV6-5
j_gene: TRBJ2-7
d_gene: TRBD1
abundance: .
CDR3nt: TGTGCCAGCAGTTCCGAAGACAGGGGGCTCAACGAGCAGTACTTC
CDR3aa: CASSSEDRGLNEQYF

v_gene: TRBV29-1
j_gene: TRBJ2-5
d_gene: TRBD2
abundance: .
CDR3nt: TGCAGCGTTCGGCGGGGGGGCATGGAGACCCAGTACTTC
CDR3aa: CSVRRGGMETQYF

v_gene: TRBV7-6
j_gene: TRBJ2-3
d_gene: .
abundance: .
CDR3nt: TGTGCCAGCAGCGAAAGACGGGGGTCTCGCACAGATACGCAGTATTTT
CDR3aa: CASSERRGSRTDTQYF

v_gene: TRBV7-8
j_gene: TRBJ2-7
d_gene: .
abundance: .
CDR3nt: TGTGCCAGCAGCTTATGGGGCGGGGTAACCCACTACGAGCAGTACTTC
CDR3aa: CASSLWGGVTHYEQYF

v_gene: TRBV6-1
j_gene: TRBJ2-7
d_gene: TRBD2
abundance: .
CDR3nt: TGTGCCAGCAGTGATAGGACTAGCGGGTTCCCCTACGAGCAGTACTTC
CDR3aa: CASSDRTSGFPYEQYF

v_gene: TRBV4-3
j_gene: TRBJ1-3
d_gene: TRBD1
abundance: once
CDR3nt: TGCGCCAGCAGCCAAGTAGGGACAGGGCGCTCTGGAAACACCATATATTTT
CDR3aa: CASSQVGTGRSGNTIYF

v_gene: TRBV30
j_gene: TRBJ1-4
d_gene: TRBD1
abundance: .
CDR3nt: TGTGCCTGGGGGCGATGGACAGGGTTCGGCGTAAAACTGTTTTTT
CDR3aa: CAWGRWTGFGVKLFF

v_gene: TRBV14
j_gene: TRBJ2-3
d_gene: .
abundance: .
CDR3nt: TGTGCCAGCAAAGACGGGTGGGGAGCAGATACGCAGTATTTT
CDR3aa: CASKDGWGADTQYF

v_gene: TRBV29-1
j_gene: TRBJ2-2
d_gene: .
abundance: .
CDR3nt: TGCAGCGCCCTTGGACCTTACGGGAGGGAGCTGTTTTTT
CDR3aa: CSALGPYGRELFF

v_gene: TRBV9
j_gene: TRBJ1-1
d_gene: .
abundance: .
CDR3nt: TGTGCCAGCAGCTCCGGACAGCTGAACACTGAAGCTTTCTTT
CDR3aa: CASSSGQLNTEAFF

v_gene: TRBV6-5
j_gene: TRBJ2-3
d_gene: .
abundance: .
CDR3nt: TGTGCCAGCAGTTCTCCTCAGGGGTTCGGCACAGATACGCAGTATTTT
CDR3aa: CASSSPQGFGTDTQYF

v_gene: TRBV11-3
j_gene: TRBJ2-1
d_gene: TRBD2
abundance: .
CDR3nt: TGTGCCAGCAGCCGCTCGGGGCGGGGGGCCTACAATGAGCAGTTCTTC
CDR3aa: CASSRSGRGAYNEQFF

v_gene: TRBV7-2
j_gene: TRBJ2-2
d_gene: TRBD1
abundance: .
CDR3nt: TGTGCCAGCAGCCCCTGGACAGGGTACACCGGGGAGCTGTTTTTT
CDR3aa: CASSPWTGYTGELFF

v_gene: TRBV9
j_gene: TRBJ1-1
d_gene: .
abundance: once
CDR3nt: TGTGCCAGCAGCGTCTCACCGACAGTGAACACTGAAGCTTTCTTT
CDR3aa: CASSVSPTVNTEAFF

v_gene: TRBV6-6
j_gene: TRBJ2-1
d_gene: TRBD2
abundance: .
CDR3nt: TGTGCCAGCACCGGGACTAGCGGGGGGAATGAGCAGTTCTTC
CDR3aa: CASTGTSGGNEQFF

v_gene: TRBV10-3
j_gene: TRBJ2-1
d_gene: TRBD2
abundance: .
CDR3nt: TGTGCCATCAGTTTAGCGGGGGCCAATGAGCAGTTCTTC
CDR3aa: CAISLAGANEQFF

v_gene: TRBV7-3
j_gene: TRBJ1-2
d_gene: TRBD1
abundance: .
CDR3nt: TGTGCCAGCAGCCCGGACAGGGGAGATGGCTACACCTTC
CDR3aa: CASSPDRGDGYTF

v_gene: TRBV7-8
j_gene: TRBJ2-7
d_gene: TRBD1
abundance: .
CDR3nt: TGTGCCAGCAGGGGGACAGGGTCCAACGAGCAGTACTTC
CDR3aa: CASRGTGSNEQYF

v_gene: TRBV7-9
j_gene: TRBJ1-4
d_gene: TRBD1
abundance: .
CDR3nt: TGTGCCAGCGCCTACAGGGGTAGCGGAAATGAAAAACTGTTTTTT
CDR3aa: CASAYRGSGNEKLFF

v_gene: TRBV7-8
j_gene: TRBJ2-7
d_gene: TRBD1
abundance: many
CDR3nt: TGTGCCAGCAGCCCAGGGGGTCCTCCCGGCGACGAGCAGTACTTC
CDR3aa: CASSPGGPPGDEQYF

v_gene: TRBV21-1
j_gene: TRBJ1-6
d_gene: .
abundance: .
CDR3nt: TGTGCCAGCAGCAACAGCGGGGAGAGGAAGAATTCACCCCTCCACTTT
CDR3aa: CASSNSGERKNSPLHF

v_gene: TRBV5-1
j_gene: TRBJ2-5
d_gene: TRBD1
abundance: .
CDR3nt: TGCGCCAGCAGCAAGGACAGGGAGGCCCAGTACTTC
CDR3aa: CASSKDREAQYF

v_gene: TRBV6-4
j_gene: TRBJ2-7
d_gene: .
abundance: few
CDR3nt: TGTGCCAGCAGTGACTCGGACGGGGGTAGCGAGCAGTACTTC
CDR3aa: CASSDSDGGSEQYF

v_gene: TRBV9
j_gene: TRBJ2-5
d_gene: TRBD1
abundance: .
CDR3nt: TGTGCCAGCAGCTTTCTTTCGGGACAGGGAGTAGAGACCCAGTACTTC
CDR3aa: CASSFLSGQGVETQYF

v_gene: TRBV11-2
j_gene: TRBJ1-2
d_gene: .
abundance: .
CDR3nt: TGTGCCAGCAGCCCAATCCAGACAGCGGGTTTCTATGGCTACACCTTC
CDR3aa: CASSPIQTAGFYGYTF

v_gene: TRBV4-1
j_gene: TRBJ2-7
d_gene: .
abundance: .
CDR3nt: TGCGCCAGCAGCCAACTCTACTCCTACGAGCAGTACTTC
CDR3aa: CASSQLYSYEQYF

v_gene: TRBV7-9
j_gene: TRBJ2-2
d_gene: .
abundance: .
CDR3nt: TGTGCCAGCAGCGCCAACTTCCGGGACAACCCACTTGGGGAGCTGTTTTTT
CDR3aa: CASSANFRDNPLGELFF

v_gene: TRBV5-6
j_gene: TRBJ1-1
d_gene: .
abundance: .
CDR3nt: TGTGCCAGCAGCTTGGTTTTACGCCGAGCAGGCACTGAAGCTTTCTTT
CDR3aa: CASSLVLRRAGTEAFF

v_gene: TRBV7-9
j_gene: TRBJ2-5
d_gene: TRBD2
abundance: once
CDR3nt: TGTGCCAGCACTCTCCCTCGGGGGGGTTGGCAAGAGACCCAGTACTTC
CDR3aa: CASTLPRGGWQETQYF

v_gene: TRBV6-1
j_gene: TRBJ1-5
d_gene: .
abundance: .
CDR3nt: TGTGCCAGCAGTGAAGCATTACAGAGCAATCAGCCCCAGCATTTT
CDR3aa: CASSEALQSNQPQHF

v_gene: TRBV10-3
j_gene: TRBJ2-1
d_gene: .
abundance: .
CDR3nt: TGTGCCATCAGTGGATCCCTCTATAATGAGGACAATGAGCAGTTCTTC
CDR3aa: CAISGSLYNEDNEQFF

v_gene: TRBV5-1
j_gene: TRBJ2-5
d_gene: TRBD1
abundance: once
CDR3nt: TGCGCCAGCAGGGGACAGGGGGCTTCAGAGACCCAGTACTTC
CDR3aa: CASRGQGASETQYF

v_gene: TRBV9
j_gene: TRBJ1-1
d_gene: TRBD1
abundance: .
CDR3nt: TGTGCCAGCAGCGCCTACCGGGACAGGGAGGACACTGAAGCTTTCTTT
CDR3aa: CASSAYRDREDTEAFF

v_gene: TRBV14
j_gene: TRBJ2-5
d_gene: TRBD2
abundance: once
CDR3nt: TGTGCCAGCAGCCTCCTCGGGACTAGCGGGCAAGAGACCCAGTACTTC
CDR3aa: CASSLLGTSGQETQYF

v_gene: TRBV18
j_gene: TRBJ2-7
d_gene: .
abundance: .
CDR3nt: TGTGCCAGCGCCCCTACAGAGAATCCCTACGAGCAGTACTTC
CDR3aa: CASAPTENPYEQYF

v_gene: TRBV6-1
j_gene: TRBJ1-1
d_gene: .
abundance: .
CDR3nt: TGTGCCAGCAGTGATCACAGGCGGAACACTGAAGCTTTCTTT
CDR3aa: CASSDHRRNTEAFF

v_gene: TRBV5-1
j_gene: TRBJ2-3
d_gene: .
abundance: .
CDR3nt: TGCGCCAGCAGCGTTACTCCCACAGATACGCAGTATTTT
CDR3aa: CASSVTPTDTQYF

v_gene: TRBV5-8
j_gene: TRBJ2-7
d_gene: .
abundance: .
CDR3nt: TGTGCCAGCAGCTTGGCAATGCAGGCATCCTACGAGCAGTACTTC
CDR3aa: CASSLAMQASYEQYF

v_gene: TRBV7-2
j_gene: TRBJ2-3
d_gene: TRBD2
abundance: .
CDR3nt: TGTGCCAGCAGCGTTGCGGGGGGAGATACGCAGTATTTT
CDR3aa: CASSVAGGDTQYF

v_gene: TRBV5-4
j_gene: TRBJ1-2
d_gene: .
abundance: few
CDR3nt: TGTGCCAGCAGCTTAGTGGGGCGCCGAAATGGCTACACCTTC
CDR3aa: CASSLVGRRNGYTF

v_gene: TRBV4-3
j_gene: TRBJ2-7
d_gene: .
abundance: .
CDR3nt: TGCGCCAGCAGCCAAGAGGGGGGGGCCCCCTACGAGCAGTACTTC
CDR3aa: CASSQEGGAPYEQYF

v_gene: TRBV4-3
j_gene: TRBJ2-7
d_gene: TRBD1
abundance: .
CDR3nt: TGCGCCAGCAGCACGACAGGGAGTCAGCAGTACTTC
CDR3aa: CASSTTGSQQYF

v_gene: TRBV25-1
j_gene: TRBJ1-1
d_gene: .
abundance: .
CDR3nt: TGTGCCAGCAGTAAGGCCGGGACACTGAACACTGAAGCTTTCTTT
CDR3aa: CASSKAGTLNTEAFF

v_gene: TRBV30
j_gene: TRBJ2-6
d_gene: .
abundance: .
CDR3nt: TGTGCCTGGAGTCCCCCTAGAATTTCTGGGGCCAACGTCCTGACTTTC
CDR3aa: CAWSPPRISGANVLTF

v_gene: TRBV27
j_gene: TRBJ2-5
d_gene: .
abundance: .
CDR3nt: TGTGCCAGCGGAAGAGCGGGTTGGGAGACCCAGTACTTC
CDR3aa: CASGRAGWETQYF

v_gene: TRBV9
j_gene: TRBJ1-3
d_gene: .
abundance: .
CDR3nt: TGTGCCAGCAGCCTACACACAGACTCTGGAAACACCATATATTTT
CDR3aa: CASSLHTDSGNTIYF